The T cell receptor beta chain under discussion was sequenced for a study of metastatic and nonmetastatic thyroid tumors. TCRdb re-called clones via MiXCR from the PCR reads. The sample carries about 22,000 clones, around 16% recorded once. Until they underwent thyroid surgery, no patient had received any treatment. This CDR3 has 14 amino acids. V dropped 3 bases and J dropped 4 bases, with 12 bases sitting between them. From germline, CDR1 is LGHNA and CDR2 YNFKEQ. The specimen sequenced was blood. The sequence was obtained from a male donor with papillary thyroid cancer or a benign thyroid nodule (not recorded which). Some clones in this sample may be carry-over from other donors' samples. This chain joins TRBV4-2 and TRBJ1-1, with D maybe TRBD1 (6 bases). The CDR3 nucleotides read TGTGCCAGCAGCCAGATCAGGGGAGGCACTGAAGCTTTCTTT. Translation gives CASSQIRGGTEAFF.